This paragraph reports one TCR beta chain. This clone was observed a few times. What antigen it recognizes has not been identified. Qualities for individual bases were not recorded, and no much larger clone is one base off. This same CDR3 is encoded by further DNA sequences in the sample. TCRB CDR3 regions were amplified from roughly 1.8 ug genomic DNA, or all available DNA if less, using the immunoSEQ assay. The multiplex PCR relied on 60 forward primers for TCR V beta segments and 13 reverse primers for J beta segments. To estimate reads per starting template, synthetic control templates were spiked into each sample at limiting dilution. Reads of 87 bp were generated by sequencing on the Illumina HiSeq System. As for the original processing: PCR and sequencing errors were removed by merging closely related sequences with a nearest neighbor algorithm. TCR overlap was defined as the percentage of unique tumor TCR beta sequences that were also present in the same patient's peripheral blood. The source is immuneACCESS, and TCRdb retained only in-frame sequences with V and J called. Part of the clones is not carried over; for the studies checked, unresolved V genes explain less than half of this, and the remainder is unexplained. V and J calls and clone size are copied from that table; D and trimming were computed from the DNA. The sample contains roughly 100,000 clones, about 83% of them found a single time. Less than 3% of the sample comes from the top ten.

To be selected, patients needed enough residual fresh-frozen tumor tissue and more than two years of available survival data. Molecular status otherwise varied across the glioblastoma patients, but none of them carried an isocitrate dehydrogenase mutation. PBMC were collected before vaccination, two weeks after the third vaccination, and at tumor progression if tumor progression occurred. The Qiagen DNeasy Blood extraction Kit was used to extract genomic DNA. V and J lose 5 bases and 0 bases, and a span of 10 bases separates them. According to the germline V gene, CDR1 reads SGHTA and CDR2 reads FQGNSA. Reading from cysteine to phenylalanine, the CDR3 counts 14 amino acids. The kept DNA is CDR3 alone, 42 bases in frame from the first base. This sample was included in a study of glioma-infiltrating T cells after dendritic cell vaccination (TCRdb year 2016). Background for the entire study: Of the 15 or so glioblastoma patients in the cohort, all drawn from Phase I and II dendritic cell vaccination trials, 9 were newly diagnosed and 6 had recurrent disease. Patients received autologous tumor lysate-pulsed dendritic cell vaccination between about 2002 and 2013. The vaccine was prepared from monocyte-derived dendritic cells that were cultured for more than six days with IL-4 and GM-CSF and then pulsed overnight with autologous tumor lysate. Each patient was given three intradermal dendritic cell vaccine injections, spaced two weeks apart, in the arm below the axilla. In glioblastoma patients vaccinated with dendritic cells, deep sequencing of TCR beta CDR3 regions served to measure the amount of tumor-infiltrating lymphocytes and to compare repertoires between tumor and blood. TCR sequencing metrics, including TIL content and tumor-blood repertoire overlap, were correlated with survival after dendritic cell vaccination. Study-wide conclusions, independent of this receptor: The TCR overlap response model with three groups was called speculative and said to need prospective validation. Higher estimated pretreatment TIL content predicted longer time to progression and overall survival after dendritic cell vaccination. The cohort was small and heterogeneous, only a few patients had full blood and tumor sets, and even fewer had initial-recurrent tumor pairs. TCR clonality showed no direct relationship with survival, which suggests that a diverse polyclonal response may be important.

Sequencing used blood, obtained before dendritic cell vaccination. The receptor's source is a human donor with glioblastoma. The rearrangement combines TRBV7-2 with TRBJ1-1; no D gene can be assigned with confidence. The nucleotide sequence is TGTGCCAGCAGCCCCCGGTTAATGAACACTGAAGCTTTCTTT. It is translated as CASSPRLMNTEAFF.